This T cell receptor beta chain was obtained from a study of blood T cell repertoires in COVID-19. As for the study in general: Nucleic acid was either cDNA or gDNA, and it came from T cells, B-cell-depleted T cells, or PBMCs.

Trimming cost V 6 bases and J 2 bases, with 9 bases left between them. Germline V CDR1 and CDR2: ENHRY, SYGVKD. The CDR3 runs to 13 residues. TCRdb's table, derived via immunoSEQ multiplex PCR, lists solely in-frame clones and lacks some. The sample holds approximately 120,000 clones; nearly 85% are singletons and the top ten take 6.6%. This TCR derives from a woman between 50 and 59 years old with acute or convalescent COVID-19. J is TRBJ2-3 and V is TRBV10-3, with D perhaps TRBD1 (6 bases). The sample comprised peripheral blood. The CDR3 loop is CAIRDRDTDTQYF. CDR3 nucleotide sequence: TGTGCCATCAGGGACAGAGACACAGATACGCAGTATTTT.